The rows below give T cell receptor beta chains drawn from one sample of a study of T cell responses to AZD1222 COVID-19 vaccine. The table came from immunoSEQ multiplex PCR; TCRdb's copy has only in-frame clones and leaves some out. The repertoire holds more than 70,000 clones, with about 91% as singletons. Material: peripheral blood, obtained 28 days after the second AZD1222 dose. Receptors were obtained from an adult who received the AZD1222 COVID-19 vaccine. The CDR3 runs from the conserved cysteine through the conserved F or W. A D gene is named only where the DNA matches it firmly. Clone size is shown for a subset of rows, as once, few, many or a class of expanded clone.

size: .; V: TRBV5-1; D: .; J: TRBJ1-5; CDR3: CASSLAGGSNQPQHF; DNA: TGCGCCAGCAGCTTGGCGGGGGGTAGCAATCAGCCCCAGCATTTT
size: .; V: TRBV28; D: .; J: TRBJ1-5; CDR3: CASMSARIKDQPQHF; DNA: TGTGCCAGCATGAGCGCGAGGATCAAGGATCAGCCCCAGCATTTT
size: .; V: TRBV5-1; D: .; J: TRBJ1-1; CDR3: CASSLRQGSAEAFF; DNA: TGCGCCAGCAGCTTGCGCCAGGGGAGCGCTGAAGCTTTCTTT
size: .; V: TRBV18; D: TRBD1; J: TRBJ2-7; CDR3: CASSPDRGEQYF; DNA: TGTGCCAGCTCGCCCGACAGGGGCGAGCAGTACTTC
size: .; V: TRBV10-3; D: TRBD2; J: TRBJ2-1; CDR3: CAISERGREQFF; DNA: TGTGCCATCAGTGAACGCGGGAGAGAGCAGTTCTTC
size: .; V: TRBV5-4; D: TRBD1; J: TRBJ2-3; CDR3: CASSTGTGRLTDTQYF; DNA: TGTGCCAGCAGCACGGGGACAGGGCGACTCACAGATACGCAGTATTTT
size: .; V: TRBV28; D: .; J: TRBJ2-4; CDR3: CASSLGGSKNIQYF; DNA: TGTGCCAGCAGCCTAGGGGGTTCCAAAAACATTCAGTACTTC
size: once; V: TRBV7-9; D: .; J: TRBJ1-1; CDR3: CASSFLNTEAFF; DNA: TGTGCCAGCAGCTTTTTGAACACTGAAGCTTTCTTT
size: .; V: TRBV4-2; D: .; J: TRBJ2-7; CDR3: CASSQGRGPSYEQYF; DNA: TGTGCCAGCAGCCAAGGCCGGGGGCCGTCCTACGAGCAGTACTTC
size: .; V: TRBV15; D: .; J: TRBJ2-3; CDR3: CATSAQDLTDTQYF; DNA: TGTGCCACCAGCGCACAAGATCTCACAGATACGCAGTATTTT
size: .; V: TRBV27; D: TRBD2; J: TRBJ2-3; CDR3: CASSLIWGTSGHSGQYF; DNA: TGTGCCAGCAGTTTAATCTGGGGGACTAGCGGCCATTCAGGGCAGTATTTT
size: once; V: TRBV11-2; D: .; J: TRBJ1-5; CDR3: CASSLTGGKGQPQHF; DNA: TGTGCCAGCAGCTTAACTGGGGGGAAGGGTCAGCCCCAGCATTTT
size: few; V: TRBV29-1; D: .; J: TRBJ2-7; CDR3: CSASQNQNYEQYF; DNA: TGCAGCGCCAGCCAGAACCAGAATTACGAGCAGTACTTC
size: .; V: TRBV5-1; D: TRBD2; J: TRBJ2-2; CDR3: CASSRGLGEGTGELFF; DNA: TGCGCCAGCAGCCGAGGACTAGGGGAGGGCACCGGGGAGCTGTTTTTT
size: .; V: TRBV6-5; D: .; J: TRBJ2-1; CDR3: CASSYSASSYNEQFF; DNA: TGTGCCAGCAGTTATTCGGCTAGCTCCTACAATGAGCAGTTCTTC
size: once; V: TRBV15; D: .; J: TRBJ2-7; CDR3: CATSFPGTLSYEQYF; DNA: TGTGCCACCAGCTTTCCCGGGACATTGTCCTACGAGCAGTACTTC
size: once; V: TRBV3-1/TRBV3-2; D: .; J: TRBJ2-7; CDR3: CASSPWEGGEQYF; DNA: TGTGCCAGCAGTCCGTGGGAGGGGGGAGAGCAGTACTTC
size: .; V: TRBV2; D: TRBD2; J: TRBJ2-7; CDR3: CASREMTSGFYEQYF; DNA: TGTGCCAGCAGAGAAATGACTAGCGGGTTCTACGAGCAGTACTTC
size: .; V: TRBV29-1; D: .; J: TRBJ1-2; CDR3: CSVEDWEGSNGYTF; DNA: TGCAGCGTTGAAGACTGGGAGGGGAGTAATGGCTACACCTTC
size: .; V: TRBV11-2; D: .; J: TRBJ1-1; CDR3: CASSLRDRHTEAFF; DNA: TGTGCCAGCAGCCTCCGGGACCGACACACTGAAGCTTTCTTT
size: .; V: TRBV11-2; D: TRBD1; J: TRBJ1-5; CDR3: CASSLRPTGGNQPQHF; DNA: TGTGCCAGCAGCTTAAGGCCGACAGGGGGCAATCAGCCCCAGCATTTT
size: few; V: TRBV29-1; D: .; J: TRBJ2-1; CDR3: CSYIRALHGEQFF; DNA: TGCAGCTATATCAGGGCTTTGCATGGTGAGCAGTTCTTC
size: .; V: TRBV5-8; D: .; J: TRBJ1-5; CDR3: CASSWGQPQHF; DNA: TGTGCCAGCAGCTGGGGGCAGCCCCAGCATTTT
size: .; V: TRBV20-1; D: TRBD2; J: TRBJ2-1; CDR3: CSASDTGGGSSYNEQFF; DNA: TGCAGTGCTAGTGACACCGGCGGGGGGAGCTCCTACAATGAGCAGTTCTTC
size: .; V: TRBV6-5; D: .; J: TRBJ1-5; CDR3: CASSLTWGPNYQPQHF; DNA: TGTGCCAGCAGTTTGACTTGGGGGCCCAACTATCAGCCCCAGCATTTT
size: .; V: TRBV6-2/TRBV6-3; D: .; J: TRBJ2-1; CDR3: CASSYRGEQFF; DNA: TGTGCCAGCAGTTACAGGGGTGAGCAGTTCTTC
size: once; V: TRBV11-2; D: .; J: TRBJ1-1; CDR3: CASSLDGRFRSTEAFF; DNA: TGTGCCAGCAGCTTAGATGGTCGGTTCCGTTCCACTGAAGCTTTCTTT
size: .; V: TRBV6-5; D: .; J: TRBJ1-1; CDR3: CASSYGGGTEAFF; DNA: TGTGCCAGCAGTTACGGTGGGGGGACTGAAGCTTTCTTT